One T cell receptor beta chain is described in this entry. These data are taken from a study of blood T cell repertoires in COVID-19. Study in general: From T cells, B-cell-depleted T cells, or PBMCs came the material, which was cDNA or gDNA.

The protocol was immunoSEQ multiplex PCR, while the TCRdb copy is restricted to in-frame clones and leaves out a portion. The data hold roughly 68,000 clones, with around 88% observed a single time. This TCR derives from a woman in her 70s with acute or convalescent COVID-19. The specimen was peripheral blood.

The CDR3 sequence is CASSYRQGTGFEAFF. The DNA of the CDR3 is TGTGCCAGCAGTTACCGACAAGGGACAGGGTTTGAAGCTTTCTTT. This sequence joins TRBV6-5 and TRBJ1-1; the match to TRBD1 covers 9 bases. V dropped 2 bases and J dropped 7; count of bases not matched to a gene: 8. The CDR3 runs 15 residues. Germline V CDR1 and CDR2: MNHEY, SVGAGI.